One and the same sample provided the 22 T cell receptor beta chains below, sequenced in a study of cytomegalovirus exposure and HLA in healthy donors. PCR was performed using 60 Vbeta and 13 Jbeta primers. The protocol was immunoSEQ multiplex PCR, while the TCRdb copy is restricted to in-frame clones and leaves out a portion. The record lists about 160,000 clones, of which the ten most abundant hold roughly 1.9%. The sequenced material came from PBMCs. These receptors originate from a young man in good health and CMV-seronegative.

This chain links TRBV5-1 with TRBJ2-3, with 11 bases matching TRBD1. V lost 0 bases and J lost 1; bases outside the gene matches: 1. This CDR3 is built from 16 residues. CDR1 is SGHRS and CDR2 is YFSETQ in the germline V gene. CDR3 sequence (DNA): TGCGCCAGCAGCTTGGGGGACAGGGGGGGCACAGATACGCAGTATTTT. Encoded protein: CASSLGDRGGTDTQYF. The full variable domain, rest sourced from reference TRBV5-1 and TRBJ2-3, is KAGVTQTPRYLIKTRGQQVTLSCSPISGHRSVSWYQQTPGQGLQFLFEYFSETQRNKGNFPGRFSGRQFSNSRSEMNVSTLELGDSALYLCASSLGDRGGTDTQYFGPGTRLTVL.

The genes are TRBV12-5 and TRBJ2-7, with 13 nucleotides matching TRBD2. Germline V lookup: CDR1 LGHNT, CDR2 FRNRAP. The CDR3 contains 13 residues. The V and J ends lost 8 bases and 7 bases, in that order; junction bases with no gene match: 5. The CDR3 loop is CASWTSGSGEQYF. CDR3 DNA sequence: TGTGCTAGTTGGACTAGCGGGAGCGGGGAGCAGTACTTC.

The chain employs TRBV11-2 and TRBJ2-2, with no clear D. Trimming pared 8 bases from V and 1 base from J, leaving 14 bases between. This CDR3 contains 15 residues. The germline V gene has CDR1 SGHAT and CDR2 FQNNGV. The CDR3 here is CASLDRVGNTGELFF. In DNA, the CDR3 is TGTGCCAGCCTCGATAGAGTCGGGAACACCGGGGAGCTGTTTTTT. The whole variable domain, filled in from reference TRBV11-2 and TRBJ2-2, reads EAGVAQSPRYKIIEKRQSVAFWCNPISGHATLYWYQQILGQGPKLLIQFQNNGVVDDSQLPKDRFSAERLKGVDSTLKIQPAKLEDSAVYLCASLDRVGNTGELFFGEGSRLTVL.

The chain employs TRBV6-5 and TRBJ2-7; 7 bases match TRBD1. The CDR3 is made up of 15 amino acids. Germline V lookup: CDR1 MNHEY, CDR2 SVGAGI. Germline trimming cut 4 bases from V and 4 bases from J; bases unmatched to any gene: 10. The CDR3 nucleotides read TGTGCCAGCAGTTCCCCCGGGACAGATGCTTACGAGCAGTACTTC. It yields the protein CASSSPGTDAYEQYF.

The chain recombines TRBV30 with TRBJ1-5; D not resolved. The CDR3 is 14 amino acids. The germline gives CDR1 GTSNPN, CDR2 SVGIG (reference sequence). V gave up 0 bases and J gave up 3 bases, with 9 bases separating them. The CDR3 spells CAWSVAADNQPQHF. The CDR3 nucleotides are TGTGCCTGGAGTGTAGCGGCAGACAATCAGCCCCAGCATTTT.

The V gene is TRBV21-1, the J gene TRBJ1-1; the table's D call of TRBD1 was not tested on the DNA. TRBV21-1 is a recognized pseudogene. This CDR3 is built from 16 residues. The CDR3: CASRDRVLMGDTEAFF. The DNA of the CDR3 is TGTGCCAGCAGGGACAGGGTTTTGATGGGGGACACTGAAGCTTTCTTT.

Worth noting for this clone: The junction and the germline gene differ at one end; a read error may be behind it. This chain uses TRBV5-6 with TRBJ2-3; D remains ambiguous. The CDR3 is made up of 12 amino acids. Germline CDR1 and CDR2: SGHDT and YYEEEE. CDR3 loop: CASILIPDTQCF. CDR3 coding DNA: TGTGCCAGCATCCTTATCCCAGATACGCAGTGTTTT.

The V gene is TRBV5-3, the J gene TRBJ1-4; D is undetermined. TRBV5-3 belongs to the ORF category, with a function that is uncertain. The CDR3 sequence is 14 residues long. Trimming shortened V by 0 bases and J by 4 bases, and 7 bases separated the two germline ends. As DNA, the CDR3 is TGTGCCAGAAGCTTGGCAGGCCGTAATGAAAAACTGTTTTTT. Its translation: CARSLAGRNEKLFF.

The CDR3 region is CASRIDRSSYEQYF. The CDR3 nucleotides read TGTGCCAGTAGGATCGACCGGAGCTCCTACGAGCAGTACTTC. V and J are TRBV19 and TRBJ2-7; D gene ambiguous. The germline CDR1 and CDR2 sequences are LNHDA and SQIVND (reference sequence). This CDR3 region has 14 residues. V gave up 6 bases and J gave up 0 bases, with 12 bases separating them.

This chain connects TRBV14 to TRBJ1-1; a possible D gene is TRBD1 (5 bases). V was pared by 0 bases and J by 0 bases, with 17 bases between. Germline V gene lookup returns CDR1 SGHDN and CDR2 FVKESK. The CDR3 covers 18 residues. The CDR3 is CASSQDPQGPAMNTEAFF. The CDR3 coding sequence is TGTGCCAGCAGCCAAGATCCCCAGGGCCCCGCGATGAACACTGAAGCTTTCTTT.

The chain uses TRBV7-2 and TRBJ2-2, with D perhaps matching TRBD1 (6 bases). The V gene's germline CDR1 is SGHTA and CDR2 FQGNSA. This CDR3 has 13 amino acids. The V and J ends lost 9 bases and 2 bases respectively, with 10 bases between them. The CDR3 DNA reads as TGTGCCAGATCGGGACACAACACCGGGGAGCTGTTTTTT. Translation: CARSGHNTGELFF.

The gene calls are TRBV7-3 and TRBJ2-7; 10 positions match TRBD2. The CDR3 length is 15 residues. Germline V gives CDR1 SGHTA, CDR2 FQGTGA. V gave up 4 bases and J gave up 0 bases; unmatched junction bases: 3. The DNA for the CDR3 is TGTGCCAGCAGCTCTAGCGGGGGCCCCTCCTACGAGCAGTACTTC. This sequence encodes CASSSSGGPSYEQYF.

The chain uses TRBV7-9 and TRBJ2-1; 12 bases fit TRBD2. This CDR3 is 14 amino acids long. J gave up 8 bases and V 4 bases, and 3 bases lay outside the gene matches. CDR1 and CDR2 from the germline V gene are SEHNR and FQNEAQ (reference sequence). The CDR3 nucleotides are TGTGCCAGCAGCTCTAGACTAGCGGGGGATGAGCAGTTCTTC. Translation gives CASSSRLAGDEQFF.

In nucleotides, the CDR3 is TGCAGCGTTGAAGCCCGGGACAGGGCTGGGGCCAACGTCCTGACTTTC. Amino acid sequence: CSVEARDRAGANVLTF. This chain links TRBV29-1 with TRBJ2-6; TRBD1 aligns across 9 bases. The germline CDR1 and CDR2 sequences are SQVTM and ANQGSEA. The trim removed 1 base at V and 2 bases at J, leaving 3 bases unmatched. The CDR3 spans 16 residues.

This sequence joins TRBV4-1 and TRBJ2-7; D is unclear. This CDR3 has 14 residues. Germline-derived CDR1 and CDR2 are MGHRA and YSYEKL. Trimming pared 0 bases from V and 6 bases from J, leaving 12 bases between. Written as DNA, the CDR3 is TGCGCCAGCAGCCAAGATTCCCAGTTTGGCGAGCAGTACTTC. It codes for CASSQDSQFGEQYF.

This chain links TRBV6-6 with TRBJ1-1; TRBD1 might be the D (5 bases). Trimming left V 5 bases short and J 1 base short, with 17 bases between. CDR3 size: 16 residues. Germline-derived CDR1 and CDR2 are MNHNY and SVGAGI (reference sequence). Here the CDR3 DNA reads TGTGCCAGCAGTCACCCGCCGGGACTTAAGAACACTGAAGCTTTCTTT. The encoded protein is CASSHPPGLKNTEAFF.

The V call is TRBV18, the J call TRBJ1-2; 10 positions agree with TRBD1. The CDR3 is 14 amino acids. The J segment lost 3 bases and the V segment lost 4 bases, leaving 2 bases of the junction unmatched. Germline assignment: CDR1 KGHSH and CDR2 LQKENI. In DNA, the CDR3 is TGTGCCAGCTCACGAGGACAGGGGGACTATGGCTACACCTTC. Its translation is CASSRGQGDYGYTF. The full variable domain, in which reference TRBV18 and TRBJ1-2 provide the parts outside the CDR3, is NAGVMQNPRHLVRRRGQEARLRCSPMKGHSHVYWYRQLPEEGLKFMVYLQKENIIDESGMPKERFSAEFPKEGPSILRIQQVVRGDSAAYFCASSRGQGDYGYTFGSGTRLTVV.

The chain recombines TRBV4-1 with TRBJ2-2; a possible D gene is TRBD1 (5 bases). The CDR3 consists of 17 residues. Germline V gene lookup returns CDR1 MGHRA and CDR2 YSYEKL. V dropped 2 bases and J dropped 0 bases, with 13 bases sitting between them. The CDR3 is CASSQNLREANTGELFF. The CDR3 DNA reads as TGCGCCAGCAGCCAAAACCTCAGGGAAGCGAACACCGGGGAGCTGTTTTTT.

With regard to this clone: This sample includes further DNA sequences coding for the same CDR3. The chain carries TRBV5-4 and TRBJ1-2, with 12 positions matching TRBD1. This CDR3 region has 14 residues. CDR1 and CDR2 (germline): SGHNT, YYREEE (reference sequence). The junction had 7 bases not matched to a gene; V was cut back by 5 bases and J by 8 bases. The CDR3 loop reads CASSYRDRGPGYTF. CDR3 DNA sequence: TGTGCCAGCAGTTACCGGGACAGGGGGCCGGGCTACACCTTC.

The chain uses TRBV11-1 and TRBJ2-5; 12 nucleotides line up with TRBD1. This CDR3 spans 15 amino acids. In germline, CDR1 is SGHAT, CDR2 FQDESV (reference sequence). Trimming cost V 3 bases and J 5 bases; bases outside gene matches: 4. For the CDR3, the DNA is TGTGCCAGCAGCTTCCGGGACAGGGGGCCGGAGACCCAGTACTTC. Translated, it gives CASSFRDRGPETQYF.

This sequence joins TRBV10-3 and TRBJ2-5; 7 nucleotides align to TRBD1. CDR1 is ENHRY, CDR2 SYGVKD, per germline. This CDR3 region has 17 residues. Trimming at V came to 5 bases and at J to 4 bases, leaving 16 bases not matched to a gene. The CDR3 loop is CAISPYSGTERAETQYF. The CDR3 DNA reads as TGTGCCATCAGTCCCTACTCCGGGACAGAGAGGGCAGAGACCCAGTACTTC.

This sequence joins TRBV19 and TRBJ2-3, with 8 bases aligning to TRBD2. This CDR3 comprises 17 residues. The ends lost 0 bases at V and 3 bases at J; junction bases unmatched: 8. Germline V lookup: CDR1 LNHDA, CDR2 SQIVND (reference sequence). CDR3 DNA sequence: TGTGCCAGTAGTATAGATCGAGCGGGAGATACTACAGATACGCAGTATTTT. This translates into CASSIDRAGDTTDTQYF.